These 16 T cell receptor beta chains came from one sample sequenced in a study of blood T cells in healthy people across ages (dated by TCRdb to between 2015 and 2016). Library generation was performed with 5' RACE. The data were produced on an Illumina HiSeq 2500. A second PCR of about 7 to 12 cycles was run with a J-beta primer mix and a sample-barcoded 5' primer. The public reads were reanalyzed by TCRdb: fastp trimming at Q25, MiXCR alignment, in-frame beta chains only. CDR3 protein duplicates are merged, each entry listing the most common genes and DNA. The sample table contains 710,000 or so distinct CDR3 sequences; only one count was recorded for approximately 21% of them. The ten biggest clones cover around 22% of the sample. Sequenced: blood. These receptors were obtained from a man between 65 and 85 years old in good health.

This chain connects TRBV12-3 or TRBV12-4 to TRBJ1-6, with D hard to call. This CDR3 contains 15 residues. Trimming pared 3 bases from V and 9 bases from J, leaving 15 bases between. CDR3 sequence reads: CASSFEGGLGSPLHF. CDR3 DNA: TGTGCCAGCAGTTTTGAGGGAGGGCTTGGTTCACCCCTCCACTTT.

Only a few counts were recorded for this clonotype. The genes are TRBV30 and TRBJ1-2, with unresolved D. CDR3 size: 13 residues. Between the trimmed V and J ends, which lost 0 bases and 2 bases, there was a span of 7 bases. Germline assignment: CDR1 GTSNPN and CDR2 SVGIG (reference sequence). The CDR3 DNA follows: TGTGCCTGGAGTGTAAGCGAGAACTATGGCTACACCTTC. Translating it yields CAWSVSENYGYTF.

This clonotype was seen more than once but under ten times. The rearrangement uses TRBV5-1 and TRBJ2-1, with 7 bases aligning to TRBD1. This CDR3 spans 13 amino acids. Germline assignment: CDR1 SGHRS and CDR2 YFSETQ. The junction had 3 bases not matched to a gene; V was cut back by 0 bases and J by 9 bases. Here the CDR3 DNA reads TGCGCCAGCAGCTTGGAATACAGGGGTGAGCAGTTCTTC. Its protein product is CASSLEYRGEQFF.

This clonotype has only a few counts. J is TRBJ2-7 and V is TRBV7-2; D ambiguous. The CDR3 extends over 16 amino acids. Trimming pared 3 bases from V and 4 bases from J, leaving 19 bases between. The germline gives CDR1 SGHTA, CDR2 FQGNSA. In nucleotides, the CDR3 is TGTGCCAGCAGCTTCAGTCGTACGTCAAACTCATACGAGCAGTACGTC. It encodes CASSFSRTSNSYEQYV.

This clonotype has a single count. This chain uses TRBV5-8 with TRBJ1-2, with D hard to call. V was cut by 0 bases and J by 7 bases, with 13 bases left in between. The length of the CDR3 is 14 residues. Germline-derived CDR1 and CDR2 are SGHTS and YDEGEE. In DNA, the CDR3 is TGTGCCAGCAGCTTGGTTAAGGGATTGGTTGGCTACACCTTC. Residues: CASSLVKGLVGYTF.

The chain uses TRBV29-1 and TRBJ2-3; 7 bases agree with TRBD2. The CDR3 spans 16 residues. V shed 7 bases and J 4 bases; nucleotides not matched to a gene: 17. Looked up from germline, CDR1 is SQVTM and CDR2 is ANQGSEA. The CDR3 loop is CSASDGEGRRPDTQYF. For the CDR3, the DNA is TGCAGCGCTTCGGATGGGGAGGGCCGGAGACCAGATACGCAGTATTTT.

The CDR3 is CASSTATRLSYNEQFF. In nucleotides, the CDR3 is TGCGCCAGCAGCACCGCGACTAGACTATCCTACAATGAGCAGTTCTTC. The chain recombines TRBV5-1 with TRBJ2-1; D is perhaps TRBD2 (6 bases). This CDR3 is 16 amino acids long. V was pared by 4 bases and J by 1 base, with 15 bases between. CDR1 and CDR2 from the germline V gene are SGHRS and YFSETQ. Based on the CDR3 plus reference TRBV5-1 and TRBJ2-1, the full variable domain is KAGVTQTPRYLIKTRGQQVTLSCSPISGHRSVSWYQQTPGQGLQFLFEYFSETQRNKGNFPGRFSGRQFSNSRSEMNVSTLELGDSALYLCASSTATRLSYNEQFFGPGTRLTVL.

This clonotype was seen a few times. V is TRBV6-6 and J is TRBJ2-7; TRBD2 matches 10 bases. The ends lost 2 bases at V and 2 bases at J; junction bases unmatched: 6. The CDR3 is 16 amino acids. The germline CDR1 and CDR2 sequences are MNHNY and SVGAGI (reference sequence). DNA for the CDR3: TGTGCCAGCAGTTACCCTCCCGGACTAGCGGCCTACGAGCAGTACTTC. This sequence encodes CASSYPPGLAAYEQYF.

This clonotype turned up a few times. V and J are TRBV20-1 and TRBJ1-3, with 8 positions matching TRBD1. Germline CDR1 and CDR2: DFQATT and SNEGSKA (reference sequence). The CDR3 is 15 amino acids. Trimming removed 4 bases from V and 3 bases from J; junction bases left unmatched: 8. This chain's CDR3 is CSATKTGTGGNTIYF. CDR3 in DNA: TGCAGTGCTACGAAAACCGGGACAGGTGGAAACACCATATATTTT.

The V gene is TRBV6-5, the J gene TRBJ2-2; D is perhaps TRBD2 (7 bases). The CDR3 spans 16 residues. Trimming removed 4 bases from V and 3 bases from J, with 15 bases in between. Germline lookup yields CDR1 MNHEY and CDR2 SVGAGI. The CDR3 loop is CASSSLRGAYTGELFF. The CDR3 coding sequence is TGTGCCAGCAGTTCCCTACGGGGGGCCTACACCGGGGAGCTGTTTTTT.

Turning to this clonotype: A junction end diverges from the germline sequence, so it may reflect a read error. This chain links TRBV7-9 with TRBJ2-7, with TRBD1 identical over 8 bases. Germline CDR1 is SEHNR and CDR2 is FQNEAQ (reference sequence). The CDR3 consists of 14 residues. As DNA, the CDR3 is TGTGTCAGCAGCGGGCGGACAGGGTACTACGAGCAGTACTTC. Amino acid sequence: CVSSGRTGYYEQYF.

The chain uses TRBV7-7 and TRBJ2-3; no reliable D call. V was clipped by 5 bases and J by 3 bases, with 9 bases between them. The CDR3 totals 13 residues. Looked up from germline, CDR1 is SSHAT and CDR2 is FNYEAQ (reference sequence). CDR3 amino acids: CASSQAQTDTQYF. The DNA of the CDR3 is TGTGCCAGCAGCCAGGCTCAGACAGATACGCAGTATTTT. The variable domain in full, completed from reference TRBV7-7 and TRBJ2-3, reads GAGVSQSPRYKVTKRGQDVTLRCDPISSHATLYWYQQALGQGPEFLTYFNYEAQPDKSGLPSDRFSAERPEGSISTLTIQRTEQRDSAMYRCASSQAQTDTQYFGPGTRLTVL.

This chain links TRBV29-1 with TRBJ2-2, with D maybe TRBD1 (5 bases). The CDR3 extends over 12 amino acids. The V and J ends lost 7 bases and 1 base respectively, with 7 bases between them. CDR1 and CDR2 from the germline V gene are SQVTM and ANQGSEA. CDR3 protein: CSGQRNTGELFF. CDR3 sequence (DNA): TGCAGCGGACAGAGGAACACCGGGGAGCTGTTTTTT.

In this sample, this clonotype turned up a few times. The chain's CDR3 is CASSQEVRPTAKNIQYF. The CDR3 nucleotides are TGCGCCAGCAGCCAAGAGGTCAGGCCTACAGCCAAAAACATTCAGTACTTC. V usage is TRBV4-1 and J usage is TRBJ2-4; D ambiguous. V lost 0 bases and J lost 0, with 12 bases in between. This CDR3 spans 17 amino acids. CDR1 MGHRA and CDR2 YSYEKL come from the germline V gene.

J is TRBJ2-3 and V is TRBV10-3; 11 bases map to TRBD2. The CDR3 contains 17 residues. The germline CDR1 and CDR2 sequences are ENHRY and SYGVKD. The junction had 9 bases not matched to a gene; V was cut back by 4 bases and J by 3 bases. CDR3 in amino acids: CAISARGGTSGTDTQYF. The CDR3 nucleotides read TGTGCCATCAGTGCCCGGGGCGGGACTAGCGGAACAGATACGCAGTATTTT.

The CDR3 sequence: CASSSLGLDGYF. The CDR3 DNA reads as TGTGCCAGCAGCTCACTCGGACTGGATGGGTACTTC. This chain uses TRBV11-2 with TRBJ2-5, with D perhaps TRBD2 (5 bases). Germline values: CDR1 SGHAT, CDR2 FQNNGV. The CDR3 totals 12 residues. Trimming shortened V by 4 bases and J by 13 bases, and 16 bases separated the two germline ends.